The clone carrying this T cell receptor beta chain was counted ten times or more. Its antigen is not known. Genomic DNA provided the template from which TCR beta VDJ and CDR3 profiles were obtained. TCRdb re-derived calls from the reads in MiXCR, one entry per CDR3 protein. Of a few hundred thousand distinct CDR3 sequences detected, around a third appear once; the ten largest clones hold less than 0.85%. The data originate from a study of CD8+CD57+ T cells in acquired aplastic anemia. About the study: The DNA of sorted CD4+ and CD8+ cells averaged 3.2 ug.

Sequencing was done on patients that had shown CD8+CD57+ cell expansion by flow cytometry. Patients uniformly had severe acquired aplastic anemia. In germline, CDR1 is LNHNV, CDR2 YYDKDF (reference sequence). V lost 7 bases to trimming and J lost 4 bases, with 11 bases between them. The CDR3 has 13 amino acids. Whole-study results and caveats: Any difference that existed in CD8+ Simpson's diversity between patients and controls was not significant. Approximately 29 was the count of CD8+ CDR3 sequences that patients shared with controls.

This clonotype originated in a human donor with aplastic anemia. The chain combines TRBV15 with TRBJ1-3, with D possibly matching TRBD1 (6 bases). Sequenced sample: sorted CD4+, CD8+, or CD8+CD57+ T cells (not recorded which) from PBMCs. This CDR3 reads CATTQGNGNTIYF. The CDR3 coding sequence is TGTGCCACCACCCAGGGGAACGGAAACACCATATATTTT.